These 2 T cell receptor beta chains were sequenced from one sample in a study of beta chain features in type 1 diabetes. Reverse transcription of all isolated RNA meant that expressed TCRB transcripts were sequenced. Method: immunoSEQ multiplex PCR; TCRdb's copy keeps in-frame clones and lacks some. The sample consists of 95,000 to 150,000 clones, about 15% of them appearing once. Study-level points and caveats: Shortening that was moderate but significant affected the TCRB CDR3s of Type 1 diabetes patients in all four CD4+ subsets.

These receptors' targets are unknown. The sequenced material came from central memory CD4+ T cells from blood. These receptors originate from a man aged 25 to 45 with type 1 diabetes.

The chain links TRBV29-1 to TRBJ1-2; 7 bases are a match to TRBD1. In germline, CDR1 is SQVTM, CDR2 ANQGSEA. Unmatched junction bases numbered 10, after V lost 7 bases and J lost 5 bases. There are 13 residues in the CDR3. CDR3 coding DNA: TGCAGCGCCCGGGACAGCTTTTATTATGGCTACACCTTC. This translates into CSARDSFYYGYTF.

This chain links TRBV30 with TRBJ2-2; TRBD2 might be the D (5 bases). The length of the CDR3 is 13 residues. In germline, CDR1 is GTSNPN, CDR2 SVGIG (reference sequence). Trimming pared 2 bases from V and 6 bases from J, leaving 10 bases between. CDR3 loop: CAWSRELSGELFF. The DNA for the CDR3 is TGTGCCTGGAGTAGGGAGCTCTCCGGGGAGCTGTTTTTT.